A single sample gave rise to the 5 T cell receptor beta chains below, sequenced in a study of early T cells in non-severe SARS-CoV-2 infection. Using its own MiXCR run on the 5' RACE reads, TCRdb lists one record per CDR3 protein. The profile shows roughly 75,000 distinct CDR3 sequences, approximately 10% of them singletons. Specimen: whole blood. These receptors all come from an adult who was a healthcare worker with PCR-confirmed SARS-CoV-2 infection or an uninfected control (not recorded which).

The CDR3 spells CASNPGQGDEKLFF. The DNA of the CDR3 is TGTGCCAGCAACCCGGGACAGGGGGATGAAAAACTGTTTTTT. The gene calls are TRBV2 and TRBJ1-4; 11 nucleotides match TRBD1. This CDR3 spans 14 amino acids. Germline CDR1 reads SNHLY; CDR2 reads FYNNEI. With V trimmed by 7 bases and J by 6 bases, 4 bases remained unmatched.

This clonotype was seen at least ten times. CDR3: CASSPQGISGNTIYF. The CDR3 DNA is TGCGCCAGCAGCCCGCAAGGTATCTCTGGAAACACCATATATTTT. The chain employs TRBV5-1 and TRBJ1-3; no reliable D call. The CDR3 is 15 amino acids. Germline-derived CDR1 and CDR2 are SGHRS and YFSETQ. Trimming left V 4 bases short and J 0 bases short, with 11 bases between.

This clonotype was observed at least ten times. The V gene is TRBV5-6, the J gene TRBJ2-5, with 10 positions matching TRBD1. Germline V gene sequence: CDR1 SGHDT, CDR2 YYEEEE. V lost 4 bases to trimming and J lost 4 bases; unmatched junction nucleotides: 7. The CDR3 loop spans 15 amino acids. Written as DNA, the CDR3 is TGTGCCAGCAGCCAGACCGGGACAGGGGCAGAGACCCAGTACTTC. This codes for CASSQTGTGAETQYF.

This clonotype was picked up many times. The J gene is TRBJ2-5, the V gene TRBV6-2 or TRBV6-3; D is unresolved. This CDR3 comprises 12 residues. Germline CDR1 and CDR2: MNHEY and SVGEGT. The germline V and J ends were trimmed by 2 bases and 5 bases, with 6 bases remaining between them. CDR3 residues: CASSYPVETQYF. For the CDR3, the DNA is TGTGCCAGCAGTTACCCGGTGGAGACCCAGTACTTC.

V gene TRBV18 combines with J gene TRBJ2-1, with TRBD2 identical over 11 bases. This CDR3 has 15 residues. Germline V gives CDR1 KGHSH, CDR2 LQKENI. V lost 0 bases to trimming and J lost 9 bases; unmatched junction nucleotides: 4. DNA for the CDR3: TGTGCCAGCTCACCACCTAGCGGGGGGGCAAGTGAGCAGTTCTTC. Translation: CASSPPSGGASEQFF.